This entry lists 30 T cell receptor beta chains sequenced from one sample in a study of control samples from healthy donors and cancer patients. Only in-frame clones appear in the TCRdb table, and some are missing; sequencing was by immunoSEQ multiplex PCR. Altogether some 140,000 clones are present, roughly 92% being singletons, with the ten largest covering around 11%. Material for sequencing was blood. The receptors come from a man aged 25 to 45 in good health.

This chain joins TRBV2 and TRBJ1-2; no definite D call. CDR1 and CDR2 (germline): SNHLY, FYNNEI. The CDR3 runs 12 residues. The V end was cut by 5 bases, the J end by 7 bases, with 11 bases between. For the CDR3, the DNA is TGTGCCAGCAGTTTAACCGGTTCTGGCTACACCTTC. Protein product: CASSLTGSGYTF. Variable domain in full (rest from reference TRBV2 and TRBJ1-2): EPEVTQTPSHQVTQMGQEVILRCVPISNHLYFYWYRQILGQKVEFLVSFYNNEISEKSEIFDDQFSVERPDGSNFTLKIRSTKLEDSAMYFCASSLTGSGYTFGSGTRLTVV.

V gene TRBV2 combines with J gene TRBJ1-2; D uncertain. CDR1 is SNHLY and CDR2 is FYNNEI in the germline V gene. This CDR3 has 11 residues. V lost 2 bases and J lost 5, with 3 bases in between. CDR3 nucleotide sequence: TGTGCCAGCAGTGAACTGTATGGCTACACCTTC. Amino acid sequence: CASSELYGYTF.

The genes are TRBV28 and TRBJ2-5; D remains ambiguous. The CDR3 consists of 14 residues. CDR1 is MDHEN and CDR2 is SYDVKM in the germline V gene. The V gene lost 4 bases and the J gene lost 4 bases, with 13 bases spanning the gap. The CDR3: CASSSGRDRETQYF. The CDR3 DNA follows: TGTGCCAGCAGTTCTGGACGAGATAGAGAGACCCAGTACTTC.

V and J are TRBV7-9 and TRBJ2-3; possibly TRBD1 or TRBD2 for D (5 bases each). The ends were cut back, 1 base at V and 2 bases at J, with 19 bases in the middle. Per germline, CDR1 SEHNR and CDR2 FQNEAQ (reference sequence). The CDR3 is 18 residues long. The DNA of the CDR3 is TGTGCCAGCAGCTTAGTTCGTGGGGGAATAGAACCCACAGATACGCAGTATTTT. Its protein product is CASSLVRGGIEPTDTQYF.

The chain has TRBV6-6 and TRBJ2-5, with 11 bases matching TRBD1. The CDR3 has 14 residues. J was trimmed by 4 bases and V by 10 bases; bases with no gene match: 8. CDR1 and CDR2 (germline): MNHNY, SVGAGI (reference sequence). In nucleotides, the CDR3 is TGTGCCACCCAGGGACAGGGGGAAAGAGAGACCCAGTACTTC. Translation gives CATQGQGERETQYF.

This chain joins TRBV25-1 and TRBJ1-1, with a tentative D call TRBD1 (5 bases). The CDR3 consists of 17 residues. The V end lost 4 bases, the J end lost 4 bases, and 22 bases lay between the germline ends. Germline assignment: CDR1 MGHDK and CDR2 SYGVNS. The CDR3 protein is CASSAAPSPSGGTEAFF. The DNA of the CDR3 is TGTGCCAGCAGTGCTGCCCCATCTCCCTCGGGGGGCACTGAAGCTTTCTTT.

CDR3 sequence: CASSVWGGGEQYF. For the CDR3, the DNA is TGTGCCAGCAGCGTTTGGGGGGGAGGCGAGCAGTACTTC. The chain has TRBV9 and TRBJ2-7; 7 nucleotides agree with TRBD2. Germline V gene sequence: CDR1 SGDLS, CDR2 YYNGEE. V lost 2 bases to trimming and J lost 6 bases; unmatched junction nucleotides: 5. The CDR3 has 13 residues.

The chain uses TRBV3-1 (or the pseudogene TRBV3-2) and TRBJ1-1; D is unclear. Germline V gene lookup returns CDR1 LGHDT and CDR2 YNNKEL (reference sequence). V lost 0 bases and J lost 1, with 9 bases in between. The CDR3 has 15 residues. The CDR3 DNA reads as TGTGCCAGCAGCCAAGATCACCGGTCGAACACTGAAGCTTTCTTT. Residues: CASSQDHRSNTEAFF.

The V call is TRBV19, the J call TRBJ2-2; D might be TRBD1 (6 bases). V lost 9 bases and J lost 4, with 12 bases in between. CDR1 is LNHDA, CDR2 SQIVND, per germline (reference sequence). The CDR3 covers 13 residues. As DNA, the CDR3 is TGTGCCAGCCGGGACATCCCCACCGGGGAGCTGTTTTTT. As protein: CASRDIPTGELFF.

The rearrangement joins TRBV14 to TRBJ1-2, with D hard to call. Trimming took 0 bases from V and 6 from J, leaving 11 bases between them. From germline, CDR1 is SGHDN and CDR2 FVKESK. CDR3 size: 14 residues. The CDR3 is CASSQDRIGHGYTF. Written as DNA, the CDR3 is TGTGCCAGCAGCCAAGATCGAATTGGCCATGGCTACACCTTC.

The CDR3 region is CASSPWGTGANVLTF. CDR3 DNA: TGTGCCAGCAGCCCCTGGGGGACTGGGGCCAACGTCCTGACTTTC. V is TRBV14 and J is TRBJ2-6; D possibly matches TRBD1 or TRBD2 (5 bases each). Per germline, CDR1 SGHDN and CDR2 FVKESK. CDR3 size: 15 residues. Trimming stripped 4 bases from V and 2 bases from J, with 9 bases between.

The chain carries TRBV11-2 and TRBJ2-2; tentative D call: TRBD1 (5 bases). Trimming left V 1 base short and J 6 bases short, with 18 bases between. This CDR3 region has 17 residues. Germline-derived CDR1 and CDR2 are SGHAT and FQNNGV. CDR3 nucleotide sequence: TGTGCCAGCAGCTTAGCCAAAATGGGCAGGGCGGCCGGGGAGCTGTTTTTT. Translating gives CASSLAKMGRAAGELFF.

The V gene is TRBV11-2, the J gene TRBJ1-1, with TRBD1 identical over 7 bases. In germline, CDR1 is SGHAT, CDR2 FQNNGV. V was pared by 4 bases and J by 6 bases, with 8 bases of the junction left unmatched. This CDR3 comprises 14 residues. CDR3 DNA: TGTGCCAGCAGCTCTACAGGGGTAGGCGCTGAAGCTTTCTTT. Translating it yields CASSSTGVGAEAFF.

The V call is TRBV9, the J call TRBJ2-1, with D possibly being TRBD2 (5 bases). The V end lost 1 base, the J end lost 5 bases, and 13 bases lay between the germline ends. The germline CDR1 and CDR2 sequences are SGDLS and YYNGEE. The CDR3 covers 15 residues. Written as DNA, the CDR3 is TGTGCCAGCAGCGTATTTTTCGGGATGGACAATGAGCAGTTCTTC. This sequence encodes CASSVFFGMDNEQFF.

This clone has just one count. CDR3 DNA sequence: TGCGCCAGCAGCGGAAACCGGGTGGACTACGAGCAGTACTTC. Protein sequence: CASSGNRVDYEQYF. The V and J genes are TRBV5-1 and TRBJ2-7; D is ambiguous. Germline V gives CDR1 SGHRS, CDR2 YFSETQ. The CDR3 has 14 amino acids. V gave up 4 bases and J gave up 3 bases, with 14 bases separating them.

This chain joins TRBV3-1 (or the pseudogene TRBV3-2) and TRBJ1-4; no clear D. The CDR3 loop spans 14 amino acids. V was clipped by 0 bases and J by 8 bases, with 10 bases between them. Per germline, CDR1 LGHDT and CDR2 YNNKEL (reference sequence). CDR3 DNA: TGTGCCAGCAGCCAAGATGGGCATGTGGAAAAACTGTTTTTT. Translation gives CASSQDGHVEKLFF.

This chain joins TRBV18 and TRBJ2-2; 8 nucleotides agree with TRBD2. V lost 6 bases, J lost 0 bases, and 9 bases stayed unmatched. This CDR3 has 17 residues. Germline values: CDR1 KGHSH, CDR2 LQKENI. The CDR3 DNA reads TGTGCCAGCTCCCCAGATTTGACTAGCGCGAACACCGGGGAGCTGTTTTTT. It specifies CASSPDLTSANTGELFF.

The gene calls are TRBV12-3 or TRBV12-4 and TRBJ1-5; perhaps TRBD1 as D (5 bases). The CDR3 sequence is 13 residues long. V was shortened by 6 bases and J by 4 bases, with 10 bases between the two germline ends. The chain's CDR3 is CASSVQENQPQHF. Here the CDR3 DNA reads TGTGCCAGCAGCGTACAGGAGAATCAGCCCCAGCATTTT.

The chain links TRBV7-9 to TRBJ2-2; D remains unclear. There are 11 residues in the CDR3. Germline V gene data show CDR1 as SEHNR and CDR2 as FQNEAQ (reference sequence). V was clipped by 0 bases and J by 7 bases, with 0 bases between them. As DNA, the CDR3 is TGTGCCAGCAGCTTAGCCGGGGAGCTGTTTTTT. It specifies CASSLAGELFF.

The count of this clone is one. V gene TRBV2 combines with J gene TRBJ2-2; 7 positions agree with TRBD2. Looked up from germline, CDR1 is SNHLY and CDR2 is FYNNEI. V lost 6 bases, J lost 3 bases, and 7 bases stayed unmatched. This CDR3 has 15 residues. CDR3 residues: CASRDGLVYTGELFF. CDR3 in DNA: TGTGCCAGCAGGGATGGACTAGTTTACACCGGGGAGCTGTTTTTT.

The V gene is TRBV5-4, the J gene TRBJ1-1, with a weak D call TRBD1 (5 bases). This CDR3 is built from 16 residues. The V end was cut by 1 base, the J end by 1 base, with 14 bases between. Germline CDR1 SGHNT, CDR2 YYREEE (reference sequence). The CDR3 DNA reads as TGTGCCAGCAGCTTGCCGGCAGGGAGGGGGAACACTGAAGCTTTCTTT. Its translation: CASSLPAGRGNTEAFF.

The CDR3 DNA is TGTGCCAGCAGTTACTCGGCGGGCACCGGGGAGCTGTTTTTT. Amino acid sequence: CASSYSAGTGELFF. V and J are TRBV6-6 and TRBJ2-2; maybe TRBD2 (5 bases). Germline-derived CDR1 and CDR2 are MNHNY and SVGAGI (reference sequence). The CDR3 contains 14 residues. V was trimmed by 0 bases and J by 4 bases, leaving 6 bases between them.

The chain is built from TRBV6-1 and TRBJ2-7; D uncertain. Germline V gene data show CDR1 as MNHNS and CDR2 as SASEGT. The germline V and J ends were trimmed by 1 base and 2 bases, with 9 bases remaining between them. The CDR3 totals 14 residues. This CDR3 is CASSEDSSPYEQYF. CDR3 nucleotides: TGTGCCAGCAGTGAAGACAGCAGTCCCTACGAGCAGTACTTC.

The chain joins TRBV28 to TRBJ2-7, with a possible D match to TRBD1 (6 bases). V was pared by 5 bases and J by 0 bases, with 11 bases between. Germline V CDR1 and CDR2: MDHEN, SYDVKM. This CDR3 has 14 amino acids. CDR3 protein: CASSQQGSSYEQYF. The CDR3 DNA reads TGTGCCAGCAGTCAACAGGGAAGCTCCTACGAGCAGTACTTC.

The chain links TRBV27 to TRBJ2-7; 12 bases fit TRBD2. The V segment lost 8 bases and the J segment 1 base; nucleotides outside the gene matches: 3. CDR1 is MNHEY and CDR2 is SMNVEV in the germline V gene (reference sequence). There are 14 residues in the CDR3. CDR3 amino acids: CASGLAGHSYEQYF. The CDR3 region has the DNA TGTGCCAGCGGACTAGCGGGGCATTCCTACGAGCAGTACTTC.

This chain joins TRBV5-1 and TRBJ1-1; 7 nucleotides line up with TRBD1. V shed 5 bases, J shed 5 bases, and the junction held 9 bases outside the gene matches. CDR3 length equals 14 residues. CDR1 SGHRS and CDR2 YFSETQ come from the germline V gene. Here the CDR3 DNA reads TGCGCCAGCAGATTGACAGGGCAGGGGACTGAAGCTTTCTTT. It translates to CASRLTGQGTEAFF.

This sequence joins TRBV2 and TRBJ2-7; D might be TRBD1 or TRBD2, each matching 7 bases. The germline V and J ends were trimmed by 11 bases and 2 bases, with 16 bases remaining between them. This CDR3 has 13 amino acids. Germline assignment: CDR1 SNHLY and CDR2 FYNNEI. The CDR3 DNA reads as TGTGCCCAGGGGGGGACAGTCACCTACGAGCAGTACTTC. Its translation: CAQGGTVTYEQYF.

The chain combines TRBV28 with TRBJ2-2; 11 positions agree with TRBD2. This CDR3 spans 17 amino acids. From germline, CDR1 is MDHEN and CDR2 SYDVKM. Unmatched junction bases numbered 10, after V lost 5 bases and J lost 5 bases. CDR3: CASSPNRLAGRTGELFF. As DNA, the CDR3 is TGTGCCAGCAGTCCGAACCGACTAGCGGGAAGGACCGGGGAGCTGTTTTTT.

Note on this clone: This CDR3 is also generated by other DNA sequences in the sample. V and J are TRBV20-1 and TRBJ1-1; D gene unclear. The CDR3 sequence is 10 residues long. Germline CDR1 DFQATT, CDR2 SNEGSKA (reference sequence). Trimming removed 5 bases at V and 4 bases at J, with 5 bases between. CDR3: CSARFTEAFF. Here the CDR3 DNA reads TGCAGTGCTCGTTTCACTGAAGCTTTCTTT.

The chain employs TRBV28 and TRBJ1-5, with D possibly being TRBD1 (5 bases). The CDR3 has 16 residues. The germline V gene encodes CDR1 MDHEN and CDR2 SYDVKM. Deletions cut 8 bases from V and 5 bases from J, with 22 bases between. CDR3 protein: CASLAATVGRYQPQHF. The CDR3 region has the DNA TGTGCCAGCCTCGCTGCTACAGTGGGGCGGTATCAGCCCCAGCATTTT.